This T cell receptor (beta chain) was sequenced in a study of T-cell reconstitution after alpha-beta-depleted transplantation in children (dated by TCRdb to 2015 to 2016). Broadly, across the study: The study quantitatively tracked T-cell immune reconstitution after TCRalphabeta/CD19-depleted allogeneic hematopoietic cell transplantation in children using TCR repertoire profiling.

This clonotype appeared a few times. Its antigen remains unidentified. There are no base qualities to consult, and no much larger clone falls within one base. After removal of 5 bases from V and 5 bases from J, the junction retains 7 bases not matched to a gene. The CDR3 holds 14 amino acids from the cysteine to the phenylalanine. The sequence is cut down to CDR3 DNA, 42 bases in frame from base 1. To prepare the library, PCR was applied. TCRdb records Illumina HiSeq 2500 as the sequencer. To normalize quantification of the TCRbeta repertoire, the TCR libraries were built with molecular barcoding that relied on unique molecular identifiers. The raw public data were reprocessed by TCRdb itself: fastp quality trimming at Q25, MiXCR clonotype calling, in-frame beta chains only. Rows are unified per CDR3 protein, each entry keeping the most common DNA and genes. The sample table lists 640,000 or so distinct CDR3 sequences, 16% of them with a count of one. The ten largest clones represent 0.9% to 1.2% of the sample.

The source is a human donor who donated a stem cell graft to a child with acute myeloid leukemia. The material was PBMCs from the stem cell graft donor, obtained from the stem cell graft. The rearranged segments are TRBV12-3 or TRBV12-4 and TRBJ2-5, with 8 junctional bases fitting TRBD2. The CDR3 in this case is CASSGTRPGETQYF. The nucleotide sequence reads as follows: TGTGCCAGCAGTGGGACTAGGCCTGGGGAGACCCAGTACTTC.